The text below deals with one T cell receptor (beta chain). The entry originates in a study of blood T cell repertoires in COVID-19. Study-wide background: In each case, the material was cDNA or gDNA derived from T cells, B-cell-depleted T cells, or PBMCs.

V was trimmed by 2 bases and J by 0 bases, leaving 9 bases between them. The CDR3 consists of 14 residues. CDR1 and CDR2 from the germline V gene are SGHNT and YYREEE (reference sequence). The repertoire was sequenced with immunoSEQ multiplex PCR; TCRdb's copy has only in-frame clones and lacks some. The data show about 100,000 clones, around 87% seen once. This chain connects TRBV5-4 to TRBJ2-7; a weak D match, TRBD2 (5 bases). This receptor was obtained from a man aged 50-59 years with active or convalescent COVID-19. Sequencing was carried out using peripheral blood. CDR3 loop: CASSLEGTSYEQYF. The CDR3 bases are TGTGCCAGCAGCTTAGAGGGCACCTCCTACGAGCAGTACTTC.